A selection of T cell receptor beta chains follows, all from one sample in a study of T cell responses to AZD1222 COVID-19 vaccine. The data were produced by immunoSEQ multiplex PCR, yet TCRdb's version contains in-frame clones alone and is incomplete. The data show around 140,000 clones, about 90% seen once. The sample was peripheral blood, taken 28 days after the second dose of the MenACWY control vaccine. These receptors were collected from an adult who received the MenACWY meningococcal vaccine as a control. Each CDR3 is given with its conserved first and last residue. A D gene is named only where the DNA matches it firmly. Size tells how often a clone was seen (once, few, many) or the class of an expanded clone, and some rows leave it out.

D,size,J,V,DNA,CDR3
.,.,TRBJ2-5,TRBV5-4,TGTGCCAGCAGCTTAGGGGGGCCTCGTCAAGAGACCCAGTACTTC,CASSLGGPRQETQYF
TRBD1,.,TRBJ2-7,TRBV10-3,TGTGCCATCAGTTGGGACAGGGACTACGAGCAGTACTTC,CAISWDRDYEQYF
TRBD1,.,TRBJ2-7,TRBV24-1,TGTGCCACCGGGACAGCCTCCTACGAGCAGTACTTC,CATGTASYEQYF
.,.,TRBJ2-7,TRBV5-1,TGCGCCAGCAGCTTGGCTCTAGGGGGGGACTACGAGCAGTACTTC,CASSLALGGDYEQYF
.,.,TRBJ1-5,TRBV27,TGTGCCAGCAGTCCCGAGGGTTACCCAGGGCCCCAGCATTTT,CASSPEGYPGPQHF
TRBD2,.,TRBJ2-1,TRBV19,TGTGCCAGTAGTATAGGTCTAGCGGGAGTCGATGAGCAGTTCTTC,CASSIGLAGVDEQFF
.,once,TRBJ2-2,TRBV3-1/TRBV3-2,TGTGCCAGCAGCCACGTCGGGGAGCTGTTTTTT,CASSHVGELFF
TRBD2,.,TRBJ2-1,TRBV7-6,TGTGCCAGCAGCGGACTAGCGGGGGGGTACAATGAGCAGTTCTTC,CASSGLAGGYNEQFF
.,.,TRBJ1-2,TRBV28,TGTGCCAGCAGTGCGGGGGACCGTAACTATGGCTACACCTTC,CASSAGDRNYGYTF
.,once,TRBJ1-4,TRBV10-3,TGTGCCATCAGTGAGTCTGCGGCTAATGAAAAACTGTTTTTT,CAISESAANEKLFF
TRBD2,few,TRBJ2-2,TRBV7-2,TGTGCCAGCAGCTTTATAATCGGGGGGGTCCCCACCGGGGAGCTGTTTTTT,CASSFIIGGVPTGELFF
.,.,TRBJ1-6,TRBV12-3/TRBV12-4,TGTGCCAGCAGTTTTAACGATAATTCACCCCTCCACTTT,CASSFNDNSPLHF
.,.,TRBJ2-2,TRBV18,TGTGCCAGCTCACCGAGTCCTGGGGGGCGAGCCTTACACACCGGGGAGCTGTTTTTT,CASSPSPGGRALHTGELFF
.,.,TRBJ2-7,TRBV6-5,TGTGCCAGCAGTTACTCCTTTTCTCCCACCTACGAGCAGTACTTC,CASSYSFSPTYEQYF